A single sample is the source of the 24 T cell receptor beta chains below, sequenced in a study of cytomegalovirus exposure and HLA in healthy donors. TCRdb's table, derived via immunoSEQ multiplex PCR, lists solely in-frame clones and lacks some. This table holds under 150,000 clones, almost 85% found once. The specimen was PBMCs. The receptors were gathered from a young woman in good health and CMV-seronegative.

The J gene is TRBJ1-4, the V gene TRBV4-1, with 10 bases identical to TRBD1. CDR1 and CDR2 from the germline V gene are MGHRA and YSYEKL. The CDR3 consists of 15 residues. The ends lost 4 bases at V and 7 bases at J; junction bases unmatched: 6. In nucleotides, the CDR3 is TGCGCCAGCAGCCCAAGGGGGACAGGGGCTGAAAAACTGTTTTTT. Its translation is CASSPRGTGAEKLFF.

This rearrangement joins TRBV18 to TRBJ1-2; possible D gene TRBD1, 5 bases. The CDR3 is 13 residues long. V was clipped by 6 bases and J by 1 base, with 9 bases between them. Germline V lookup: CDR1 KGHSH, CDR2 LQKENI. CDR3 sequence reads: CASSLGGNYGYTF. For the CDR3, the DNA is TGTGCCAGCTCTCTCGGGGGTAACTATGGCTACACCTTC.

This chain joins TRBV15 and TRBJ1-6; the D is unclear. The CDR3 sequence is 15 residues long. V shed 1 base and J shed 7 bases, with 11 bases lying between them. Germline CDR1 LNHNV, CDR2 YYDKDF (reference sequence). In nucleotides, the CDR3 is TGTGCCACCAGCAGAGTGGGGAGTCGAAATTCACCCCTCCACTTT. It is translated as CATSRVGSRNSPLHF.

The chain is built from TRBV19 and TRBJ2-1; D might be TRBD2 (6 bases). Per germline, CDR1 LNHDA and CDR2 SQIVND (reference sequence). The CDR3 length is 12 residues. Trimming pared 9 bases from V and 7 bases from J, leaving 13 bases between. CDR3 bases: TGTGCCAGGCAACTAGCAGCAAATGAGCAGTTCTTC. Translating it yields CARQLAANEQFF.

CDR3 in DNA: TGTGCCAGCAGCTTGTCGGCGGGGGGGGGAAATGAGCAGTTCTTC. It yields the protein CASSLSAGGGNEQFF. The V call is TRBV5-4, the J call TRBJ2-1; TRBD2 agrees at 9 bases. This CDR3 comprises 15 residues. Looked up from germline, CDR1 is SGHNT and CDR2 is YYREEE (reference sequence). V lost 1 base to trimming and J lost 7 bases; unmatched junction nucleotides: 6.

The chain has TRBV2 and TRBJ2-1; 9 nucleotides align to TRBD2. Germline CDR1 and CDR2: SNHLY and FYNNEI. V shed 8 bases, J shed 9 bases, and the junction held 14 bases outside the gene matches. The length of the CDR3 is 15 residues. In DNA form, the CDR3 reads TGTGCCAGCGGCAGGGTAGCGGGGGCTCAGCGTGAGCAGTTCTTC. Translating it yields CASGRVAGAQREQFF.

In regard to this clone: The identical CDR3 is also encoded by other nucleotide sequences in the sample. The gene calls are TRBV7-2 and TRBJ2-7; a weak D match, TRBD1 (6 bases). The germline V gene encodes CDR1 SGHTA and CDR2 FQGNSA. V gave up 5 bases and J gave up 3 bases, with 14 bases separating them. The CDR3 is made up of 14 amino acids. CDR3: CASSLQQGIYEQYF. CDR3 sequence (DNA): TGTGCCAGCAGCCTACAACAGGGTATCTACGAGCAGTACTTC.

A single count supports this clone. The chain recombines TRBV9 with TRBJ2-2, with TRBD1 identical over 8 bases. The CDR3 runs 15 residues. Trimming at V came to 2 bases and at J to 6 bases, leaving 6 bases not matched to a gene. The germline CDR1 and CDR2 sequences are SGDLS and YYNGEE. This CDR3 reads CASSVLGQGAGELFF. CDR3 coding DNA: TGTGCCAGCAGCGTTCTCGGACAGGGTGCCGGGGAGCTGTTTTTT.

The J gene is TRBJ2-3, the V gene TRBV2; 15 nucleotides match TRBD2. The CDR3 extends over 19 amino acids. V lost 5 bases, J lost 0 bases, and 9 bases stayed unmatched. Germline CDR1 is SNHLY and CDR2 is FYNNEI. The CDR3 bases are TGTGCCAGCAGTAAACGGACTAGCGGGGGGGGCTCTAGCACAGATACGCAGTATTTT. The encoded protein is CASSKRTSGGGSSTDTQYF.

The chain is built from TRBV5-8 and TRBJ2-2; weak D call: TRBD2 (6 bases). The germline gives CDR1 SGHTS, CDR2 YDEGEE. V was clipped by 7 bases and J by 4 bases, with 20 bases between them. The CDR3 runs 16 residues. The CDR3 DNA reads as TGTGCCAGCCGCCCCCGGAGGGGACCTAGCACCGGGGAGCTGTTTTTT. It is translated as CASRPRRGPSTGELFF.

This clone has only a few counts. The rearrangement links TRBV29-1 to TRBJ1-1, with 11 bases aligning to TRBD1. The V and J ends lost 6 bases and 11 bases, in that order; junction bases with no gene match: 5. CDR1 and CDR2 from the germline V gene are SQVTM and ANQGSEA. CDR3 length: 11 residues. The CDR3 coding sequence is TGCAGCGTGCGGACAGGGGGCGATGCTTTCTTT. Its protein product is CSVRTGGDAFF.

V gene TRBV30 combines with J gene TRBJ1-6; D possibly corresponds to TRBD1 (6 bases). Trimming removed 3 bases from V and 5 bases from J, with 11 bases in between. The V gene's germline CDR1 is GTSNPN and CDR2 SVGIG (reference sequence). This CDR3 comprises 14 residues. The CDR3 reads CAWSEGQNNSPLHF. DNA of the CDR3: TGTGCCTGGAGCGAAGGACAGAATAATTCACCCCTCCACTTT.

The chain is built from TRBV5-6 and TRBJ1-2; unclear D gene. Trimming took 1 base from V and 8 from J, leaving 18 bases between them. This CDR3 has 15 amino acids. Germline CDR1 reads SGHDT; CDR2 reads YYEEEE. The CDR3 sequence is CASSLFFSSVYGYTF. The CDR3 DNA is TGTGCCAGCAGCTTGTTCTTCAGTTCCGTGTACGGCTACACCTTC.

V gene TRBV5-1 combines with J gene TRBJ2-3, with D perhaps matching TRBD1 (6 bases). The V gene lost 4 bases and the J gene lost 4 bases, with 10 bases spanning the gap. This CDR3 spans 13 amino acids. The V gene's germline CDR1 is SGHRS and CDR2 YFSETQ. CDR3 in amino acids: CASSPYRADTQYF. CDR3 DNA sequence: TGCGCCAGCAGCCCCTACAGGGCAGATACGCAGTATTTT.

The table lists this clone with a few counts. The J gene is TRBJ2-7, the V gene TRBV5-1; 7 nucleotides line up with TRBD1. V was pared by 4 bases and J by 1 base, with 2 bases of the junction left unmatched. This CDR3 comprises 13 residues. Germline CDR1 and CDR2: SGHRS and YFSETQ. CDR3 loop: CASSRGQSYEQYF. The DNA of the CDR3 is TGCGCCAGCAGCCGGGGACAGTCCTACGAGCAGTACTTC.

V and J are TRBV10-3 and TRBJ2-3, with D possibly TRBD2 on 6 matching bases. The CDR3 runs 13 residues. From germline, CDR1 is ENHRY and CDR2 SYGVKD. Trimming pared 10 bases from V and 3 bases from J, leaving 14 bases between. DNA of the CDR3: TGTGCCACTAGCGACCTACATACAGATACGCAGTATTTT. Amino acids: CATSDLHTDTQYF.

The genes are TRBV2 and TRBJ1-2; D is possibly TRBD1 (5 bases). Germline lookup yields CDR1 SNHLY and CDR2 FYNNEI. The CDR3 length is 14 residues. Trimming pared 4 bases from V and 2 bases from J, leaving 11 bases between. Here the CDR3 reads CASSVYAGNYGYTF. In DNA, the CDR3 is TGTGCCAGCAGTGTTTACGCAGGGAACTATGGCTACACCTTC.

The CDR3 here is CASRQGRNQPQHF. As DNA, the CDR3 is TGTGCCAGCCGACAGGGGCGCAATCAGCCCCAGCATTTT. The genes are TRBV6-5 and TRBJ1-5; 8 bases line up with TRBD1. The CDR3 is 13 amino acids. Germline trimming cut 8 bases from V and 2 bases from J; bases unmatched to any gene: 2. Germline V lookup: CDR1 MNHEY, CDR2 SVGAGI.

In nucleotides, the CDR3 is TGCGCCAGCAGCCAAGTTTGGAACAGTCAAGAGACCCAGTACTTC. It specifies CASSQVWNSQETQYF. The rearrangement joins TRBV4-3 to TRBJ2-5; no definite D call. V was pared by 1 base and J by 2 bases, with 11 bases between. The germline gives CDR1 LGHNA, CDR2 YSLEER. This CDR3 spans 15 amino acids.

The chain carries TRBV30 and TRBJ1-5, with TRBD1 identical over 8 bases. Unmatched junction bases numbered 5, after V lost 5 bases and J lost 5 bases. The CDR3 is made up of 13 amino acids. Per germline, CDR1 GTSNPN and CDR2 SVGIG (reference sequence). The CDR3 spells CAWGDRKYQPQHF. The DNA for the CDR3 is TGTGCCTGGGGGGACAGGAAGTATCAGCCCCAGCATTTT.

The chain joins TRBV2 to TRBJ2-3; a possible D gene is TRBD2 (6 bases). The CDR3 totals 14 residues. The V gene lost 9 bases and the J gene lost 8 bases, with 21 bases spanning the gap. In germline, CDR1 is SNHLY, CDR2 FYNNEI. In nucleotides, the CDR3 is TGTGCCAGTACCGGGACTGTCCTCCGGGGTACGCAGTATTTT. Its protein product is CASTGTVLRGTQYF.

This sequence joins TRBV23-1 and TRBJ1-2, with D perhaps TRBD1 (6 bases). TRBV23-1 is annotated as an ORF whose role is uncertain. The CDR3 length is 14 residues. Deletions cut 0 bases from V and 6 bases from J, with 11 bases between. The CDR3 nucleotides are TGCGCCAGCAGTCAATCCAGGGGTGATGATGGCTACACCTTC. Its translation is CASSQSRGDDGYTF.

This CDR3 is CASSLIRGRVREQFF. The CDR3 DNA reads TGTGCCAGCAGTTTAATCCGAGGGAGGGTTCGTGAGCAGTTCTTC. The gene calls are TRBV28 and TRBJ2-1; 7 bases match TRBD2. Germline lookup yields CDR1 MDHEN and CDR2 SYDVKM. CDR3 length equals 15 residues. With 2 bases clipped from V and 9 bases from J, the junction kept 10 bases outside the gene matches.

This chain links TRBV19 with TRBJ2-1, with TRBD2 matching over 13 bases. Per germline, CDR1 LNHDA and CDR2 SQIVND (reference sequence). This CDR3 has 15 amino acids. Germline trimming cut 7 bases from V and 6 bases from J; bases unmatched to any gene: 6. CDR3 sequence reads: CASTPGTSGANEQFF. Here the CDR3 DNA reads TGTGCCAGTACCCCGGGGACTAGCGGGGCCAATGAGCAGTTCTTC.